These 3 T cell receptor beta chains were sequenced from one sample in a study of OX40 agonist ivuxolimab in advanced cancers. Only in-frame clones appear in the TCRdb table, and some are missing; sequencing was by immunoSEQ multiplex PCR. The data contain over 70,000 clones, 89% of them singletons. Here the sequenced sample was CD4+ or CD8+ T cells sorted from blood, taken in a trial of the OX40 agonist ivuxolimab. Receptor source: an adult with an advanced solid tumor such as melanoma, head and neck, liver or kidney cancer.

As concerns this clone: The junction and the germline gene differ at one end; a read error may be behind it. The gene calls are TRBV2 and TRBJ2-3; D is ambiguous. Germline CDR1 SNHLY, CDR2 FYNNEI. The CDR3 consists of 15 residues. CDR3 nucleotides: TGTGCCAGCAGCGAAGGGTACCAACGCACAGATACGCAGTATTTT. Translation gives CASSEGYQRTDTQYF.

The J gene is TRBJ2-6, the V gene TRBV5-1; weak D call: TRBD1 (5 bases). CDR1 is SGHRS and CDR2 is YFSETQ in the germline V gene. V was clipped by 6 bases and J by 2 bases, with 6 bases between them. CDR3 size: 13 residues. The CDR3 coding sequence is TGCGCCAGCAAAGGGGCTGGGGCCAACGTCCTGACTTTC. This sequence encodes CASKGAGANVLTF.

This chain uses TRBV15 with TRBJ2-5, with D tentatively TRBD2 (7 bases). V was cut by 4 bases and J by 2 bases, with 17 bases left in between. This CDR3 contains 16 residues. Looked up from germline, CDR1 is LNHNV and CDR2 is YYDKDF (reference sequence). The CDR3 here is CATSTGLGGYQETQYF. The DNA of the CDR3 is TGTGCCACCAGCACTGGACTAGGGGGATATCAAGAGACCCAGTACTTC.